These 20 T cell receptor beta chains were sequenced from one sample in a study of read filtering for tumor transcriptome and immune sequencing. This library used approximately 390 ng RNA and molecular barcoded adaptors spanning alpha/delta and beta/gamma chains. Using its own MiXCR run on the reads, TCRdb lists one record per CDR3 protein. The sample lists roughly 130,000 distinct CDR3 sequences, approximately 12% occurring once. Sequenced sample: a population of CD138-negative cells sorted from bone marrow. The receptors stem from a donor aged 40 or over with multiple myeloma.

This clonotype was seen a handful of times. The chain recombines TRBV20-1 with TRBJ2-7, with 7 nucleotides matching TRBD1. Trimming took 1 base from V and 3 from J; bases not matched to a gene: 9. Germline lookup yields CDR1 DFQATT and CDR2 SNEGSKA (reference sequence). The length of the CDR3 is 15 residues. CDR3 in DNA: TGCAGTGCTAGAGCCACCCCGGGACAGAACTACGAGCAGTACTTC. Translated, it gives CSARATPGQNYEQYF.

This clonotype was counted many times. The V call is TRBV19, the J call TRBJ2-1; 8 bases line up with TRBD2. The V segment lost 4 bases and the J segment 5 bases; nucleotides outside the gene matches: 16. The CDR3 is made up of 18 amino acids. Germline lookup yields CDR1 LNHDA and CDR2 SQIVND (reference sequence). The CDR3 loop reads CASSTGLAPLLSHNEQFF. CDR3 coding DNA: TGTGCCAGTAGTACCGGACTAGCACCCCTCTTATCCCACAATGAGCAGTTCTTC.

A remark on this clonotype: One base away lies a much larger clone, so this may be a sequencing read error. Likely a read error: the CDR3 ends without its conserved phenylalanine or tryptophan. This rearrangement joins TRBV20-1 to TRBJ2-1; 8 nucleotides agree with TRBD1. Germline V gene sequence: CDR1 DFQATT, CDR2 SNEGSKA (reference sequence). CDR3 length equals 13 residues. V was clipped by 5 bases and J by 8 bases; unmatched bases: 8. The CDR3 is CSAWTGFYDEQFL. The CDR3 nucleotides read TGCAGTGCTTGGACAGGGTTTTACGATGAGCAGTTCCTC.

This clonotype was seen many times. V is TRBV9 and J is TRBJ2-3; no clear D gene. The ends were cut back, 0 bases at V and 2 bases at J, with 19 bases in the middle. The CDR3 totals 18 residues. Germline assignment: CDR1 SGDLS and CDR2 YYNGEE. The CDR3 protein is CASSVGINSYLNTDTQYF. The CDR3 DNA sequence: TGTGCCAGCAGCGTAGGGATCAACTCGTATCTAAACACAGATACGCAGTATTTT. The full variable domain, rest sourced from reference TRBV9 and TRBJ2-3, is DSGVTQTPKHLITATGQRVTLRCSPRSGDLSVYWYQQSLDQGLQFLIQYYNGEERAKGNILERFSAQQFPDLHSELNLSSLELGDSALYFCASSVGINSYLNTDTQYFGPGTRLTVL.

On this clonotype itself: Given a much more abundant clone one base away, this may be a read error. The chain joins TRBV3-1 to TRBJ2-3; D may be TRBD2 (5 bases). The CDR3 contains 15 residues. In germline, CDR1 is LGHDT, CDR2 YNNKEL (reference sequence). CDR3 sequence (DNA): TGTGCCAGCAGCCAAGAAGCCGCTAGCACAGATATGCAGTATTTT. Its protein is CASSQEAASTDMQYF.

The sample holds many counts of this clonotype. The chain couples TRBV29-1 to TRBJ2-7, with 10 bases that match TRBD2. CDR1 is SQVTM and CDR2 is ANQGSEA in the germline V gene. The ends lost 5 bases at V and 1 base at J; junction bases unmatched: 5. The CDR3 totals 14 residues. CDR3 protein: CSVRLAGVSYEQYF. The DNA for the CDR3 is TGCAGCGTTCGACTAGCGGGCGTATCCTACGAGCAGTACTTC.

This clonotype was detected many times. This sequence joins TRBV10-3 and TRBJ2-3, with D possibly being TRBD2 (6 bases). Trimming left V 8 bases short and J 2 bases short, with 14 bases between. This CDR3 has 14 amino acids. Per the germline V gene, CDR1 is ENHRY and CDR2 is SYGVKD. The CDR3 DNA reads as TGTGCCATCGCGGGACCTCCTTCCACAGATACGCAGTATTTT. This encodes CAIAGPPSTDTQYF.

Many counts were recorded for this clonotype. The V call is TRBV2, the J call TRBJ2-3, with D uncertain. The germline CDR1 and CDR2 sequences are SNHLY and FYNNEI. Between the trimmed V and J ends, which lost 4 bases and 5 bases, there was a span of 10 bases. The CDR3 has 13 residues. CDR3 bases: TGTGCCAGCAGTGTATCTCCGGAAGATACGCAGTATTTT. This encodes CASSVSPEDTQYF. The variable domain in full, with the rest retrieved from reference TRBV2 and TRBJ2-3, is EPEVTQTPSHQVTQMGQEVILRCVPISNHLYFYWYRQILGQKVEFLVSFYNNEISEKSEIFDDQFSVERPDGSNFTLKIRSTKLEDSAMYFCASSVSPEDTQYFGPGTRLTVL.

This clonotype has a count of ten or more. V gene TRBV30 combines with J gene TRBJ1-2, with D maybe TRBD1 (6 bases). Trimming took 3 bases from V and 5 from J, leaving 13 bases between them. The germline CDR1 and CDR2 sequences are GTSNPN and SVGIG (reference sequence). This CDR3 region has 13 residues. The CDR3 region is CAWSPGTKYGYTF. The CDR3 coding sequence is TGTGCCTGGAGCCCCGGGACAAAGTATGGCTACACCTTC.

Concerning this clonotype itself: A read error may be the cause here, since a much bigger clone is one base away. The V call is TRBV11-2, the J call TRBJ2-1; TRBD2 aligns across 8 bases. The CDR3 is 15 amino acids. Germline V gene lookup returns CDR1 SGHAT and CDR2 FQNNGV. CDR3 nucleotides: TGTGCCAGCAGCGAAGGGCGGGGGGACTACAATGCGCAGTTCTTC. It specifies CASSEGRGDYNAQFF.

This clonotype was recorded at least ten times. The J gene is TRBJ2-7, the V gene TRBV12-3 or TRBV12-4; D is undetermined. The V and J ends lost 0 bases and 3 bases respectively, with 6 bases between them. CDR3 length equals 13 residues. The CDR3 coding sequence is TGTGCCAGCAGTTTAGCGGCTTTCTACGAGCAGTACTTC. Translating gives CASSLAAFYEQYF.

This clonotype showed up many times. J is TRBJ2-6 and V is TRBV9; weak D call: TRBD1 (6 bases). There are 15 residues in the CDR3. Trimming took off 4 bases at V and 1 base at J, with 9 bases between the two ends. The germline gives CDR1 SGDLS, CDR2 YYNGEE. The CDR3 region is CASSPQGSGANVLTF. DNA of the CDR3: TGTGCCAGCAGCCCCCAGGGGTCTGGGGCCAACGTCCTGACTTTC.

The sample holds many counts of this clonotype. The gene calls are TRBV7-3 and TRBJ2-1, with 11 bases matching TRBD1. Looked up from germline, CDR1 is SGHTA and CDR2 is FQGTGA. Losses at the gene ends were 4 bases for V and 6 bases for J; bases not matched to a gene: 8. This CDR3 contains 16 residues. CDR3 sequence (DNA): TGTGCCAGCAGCTCCTGGGTGGGGACAGGGGGCAATGAGCAGTTCTTC. Protein: CASSSWVGTGGNEQFF.

This clonotype was detected ten times or more. The DNA of the CDR3 is TGTGCCAGTTGCCGGGACAGGGGTACCGGGGAGCTGTTTTTT. Translating it yields CASCRDRGTGELFF. The chain combines TRBV12-3 or TRBV12-4 with TRBJ2-2; 10 bases line up with TRBD1. Germline trimming cut 9 bases from V and 5 bases from J; bases unmatched to any gene: 6. The CDR3 loop spans 14 amino acids.

The chain links TRBV3-1 to TRBJ2-5; D tentatively fits TRBD1 or TRBD2 (5 bases each). This CDR3 has 16 amino acids. The V end was cut by 0 bases, the J end by 5 bases, with 16 bases between. Germline CDR1 LGHDT, CDR2 YNNKEL (reference sequence). DNA for the CDR3: TGTGCCAGCAGCCAAGATCAAACGGGGCGCCGGGAGACCCAGTACTTC. This sequence encodes CASSQDQTGRRETQYF.

This clonotype is a singleton in its sample. The junction differs from germline at one of its ends, possibly a read error. The chain joins TRBV12-3 or TRBV12-4 to TRBJ1-1; D gene unclear. The CDR3 length is 13 residues. The CDR3 DNA follows: TGTGCCAGCAGCCCCGGACGCCTCACTGATGCTTTCTTT. Residues: CASSPGRLTDAFF.

This chain joins TRBV30 and TRBJ2-6, with TRBD1 identical over 10 bases. The length of the CDR3 is 16 residues. Per germline, CDR1 GTSNPN and CDR2 SVGIG (reference sequence). The junction had 8 bases not matched to a gene; V was cut back by 3 bases and J by 6 bases. In DNA, the CDR3 is TGTGCCTGGAGGGGACAGGGGATTTCGTTGGCCAACGTCCTGACTTTC. This translates into CAWRGQGISLANVLTF.

There are many counts of this clonotype. This sequence joins TRBV20-1 and TRBJ2-1, with TRBD2 matching over 10 bases. With 6 bases clipped from V and 4 bases from J, the junction kept 6 bases outside the gene matches. The CDR3 loop spans 14 amino acids. Looked up from germline, CDR1 is DFQATT and CDR2 is SNEGSKA (reference sequence). The CDR3 DNA follows: TGCAGTGCCCCTAGCGGGAGAGGGTACAATGAGCAGTTCTTC. Translating gives CSAPSGRGYNEQFF.

The table lists this clonotype with many counts. V is TRBV20-1 and J is TRBJ1-6, with D hard to call. The CDR3 loop spans 14 amino acids. In germline, CDR1 is DFQATT, CDR2 SNEGSKA (reference sequence). Trimming shortened V by 1 base and J by 0 bases, and 4 bases separated the two germline ends. This chain's CDR3 is CSARVSSYNSPLHF. The CDR3 DNA is TGCAGTGCTAGAGTCAGCTCCTATAATTCACCCCTCCACTTT.

This clonotype was seen repeatedly, ten times or more. The chain combines TRBV29-1 with TRBJ1-1; weak D call: TRBD1 (5 bases). The ends were cut back, 2 bases at V and 1 base at J, with 11 bases in the middle. There are 14 residues in the CDR3. Germline CDR1 reads SQVTM; CDR2 reads ANQGSEA. The CDR3 bases are TGCAGCGTTGAACTGGTCAGGGAGAACACTGAAGCTTTCTTT. This gives the protein CSVELVRENTEAFF. The variable domain in full, completed from reference TRBV29-1 and TRBJ1-1, reads SAVISQKPSRDICQRGTSLTIQCQVDSQVTMMFWYRQQPGQSLTLIATANQGSEATYESGFVIDKFPISRPNLTFSTLTVSNMSPEDSSIYLCSVELVRENTEAFFGQGTRLTVV.